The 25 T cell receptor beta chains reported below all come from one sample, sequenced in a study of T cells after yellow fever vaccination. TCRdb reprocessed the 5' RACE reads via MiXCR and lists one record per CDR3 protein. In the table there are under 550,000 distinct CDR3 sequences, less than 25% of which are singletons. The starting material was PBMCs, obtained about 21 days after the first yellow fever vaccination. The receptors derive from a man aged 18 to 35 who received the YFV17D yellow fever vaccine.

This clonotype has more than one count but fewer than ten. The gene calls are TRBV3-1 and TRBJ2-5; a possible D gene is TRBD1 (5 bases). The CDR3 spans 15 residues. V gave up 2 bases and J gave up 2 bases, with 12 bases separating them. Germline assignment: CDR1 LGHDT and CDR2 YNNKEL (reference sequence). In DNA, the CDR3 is TGTGCCAGCAGCCAAAGTACAGGAACTCAAGAGACCCAGTACTTC. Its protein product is CASSQSTGTQETQYF.

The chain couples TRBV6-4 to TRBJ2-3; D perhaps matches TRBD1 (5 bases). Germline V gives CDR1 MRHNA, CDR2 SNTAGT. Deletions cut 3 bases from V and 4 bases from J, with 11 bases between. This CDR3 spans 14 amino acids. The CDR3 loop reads CASSESRAADTQYF. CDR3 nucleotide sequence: TGTGCCAGCAGTGAAAGCAGGGCCGCAGATACGCAGTATTTT.

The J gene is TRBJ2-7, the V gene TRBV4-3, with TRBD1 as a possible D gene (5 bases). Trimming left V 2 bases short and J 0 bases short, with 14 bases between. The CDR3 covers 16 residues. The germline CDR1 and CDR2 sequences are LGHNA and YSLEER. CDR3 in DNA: TGCGCCAGCAGCCAATTTCAAACAGGCTACTCCTACGAGCAGTACTTC. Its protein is CASSQFQTGYSYEQYF.

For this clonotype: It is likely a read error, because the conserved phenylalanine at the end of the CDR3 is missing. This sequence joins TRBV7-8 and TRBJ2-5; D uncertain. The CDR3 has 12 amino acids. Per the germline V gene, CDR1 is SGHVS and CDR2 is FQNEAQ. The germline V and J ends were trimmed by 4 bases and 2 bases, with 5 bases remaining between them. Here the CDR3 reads CASSYHQETQYY. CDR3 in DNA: TGTGCCAGCAGCTACCATCAAGAGACCCAGTACTAC.

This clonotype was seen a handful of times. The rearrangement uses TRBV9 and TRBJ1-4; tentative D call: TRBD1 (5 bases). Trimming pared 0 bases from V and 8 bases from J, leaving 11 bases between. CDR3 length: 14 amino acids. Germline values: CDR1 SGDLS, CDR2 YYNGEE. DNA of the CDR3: TGTGCCAGCAGCGTAGAGGGTCCAGGGGAAAAACTGTTTTTT. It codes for CASSVEGPGEKLFF. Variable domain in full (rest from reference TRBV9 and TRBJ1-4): DSGVTQTPKHLITATGQRVTLRCSPRSGDLSVYWYQQSLDQGLQFLIQYYNGEERAKGNILERFSAQQFPDLHSELNLSSLELGDSALYFCASSVEGPGEKLFFGSGTQLSVL.

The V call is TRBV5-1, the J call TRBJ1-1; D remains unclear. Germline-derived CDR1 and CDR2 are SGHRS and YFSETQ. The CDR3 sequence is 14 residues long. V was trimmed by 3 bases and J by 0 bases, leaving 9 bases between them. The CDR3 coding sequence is TGCGCCAGCAGCTCGTCGGGGATGAACACTGAAGCTTTCTTT. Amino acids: CASSSSGMNTEAFF.

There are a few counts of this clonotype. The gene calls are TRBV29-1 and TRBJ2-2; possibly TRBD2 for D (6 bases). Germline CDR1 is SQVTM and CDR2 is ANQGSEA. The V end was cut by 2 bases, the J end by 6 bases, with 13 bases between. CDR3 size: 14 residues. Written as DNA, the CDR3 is TGCAGCGTTGAACTAACTGGAGGGCCCGGGGAGCTGTTTTTT. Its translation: CSVELTGGPGELFF.

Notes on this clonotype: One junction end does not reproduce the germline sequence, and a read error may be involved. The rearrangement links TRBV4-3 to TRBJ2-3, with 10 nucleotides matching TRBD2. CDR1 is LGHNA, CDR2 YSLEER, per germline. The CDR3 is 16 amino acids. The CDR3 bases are TGCGCCAGCAGCCGAGAAGCGGGGGGGCATCCAGATAAGCAGTATTTT. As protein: CASSREAGGHPDKQYF.

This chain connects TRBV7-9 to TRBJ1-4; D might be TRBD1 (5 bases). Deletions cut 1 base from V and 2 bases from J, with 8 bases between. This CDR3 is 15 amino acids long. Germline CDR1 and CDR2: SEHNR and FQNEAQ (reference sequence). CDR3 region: CASSLVRDTNEKLFF. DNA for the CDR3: TGTGCCAGCAGCTTAGTAAGGGACACTAATGAAAAACTGTTTTTT.

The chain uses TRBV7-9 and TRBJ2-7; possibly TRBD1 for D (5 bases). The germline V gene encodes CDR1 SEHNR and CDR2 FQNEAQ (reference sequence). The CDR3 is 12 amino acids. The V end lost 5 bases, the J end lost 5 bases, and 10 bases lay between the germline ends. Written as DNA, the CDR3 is TGTGCCAGCAGCCGAGAAGGGGACGAGCAGTACGTC. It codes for CASSREGDEQYV.

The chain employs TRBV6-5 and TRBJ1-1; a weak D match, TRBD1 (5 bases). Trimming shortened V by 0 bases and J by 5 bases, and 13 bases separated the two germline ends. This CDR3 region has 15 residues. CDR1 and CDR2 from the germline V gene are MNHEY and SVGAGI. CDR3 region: CASSYSNQGLTEAFF. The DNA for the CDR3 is TGTGCCAGCAGTTACTCGAACCAGGGACTGACTGAAGCTTTCTTT.

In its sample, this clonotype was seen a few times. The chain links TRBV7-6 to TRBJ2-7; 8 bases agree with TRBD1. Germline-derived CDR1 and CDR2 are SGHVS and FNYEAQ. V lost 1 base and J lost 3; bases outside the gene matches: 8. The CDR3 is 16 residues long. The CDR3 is CASSLEGLQGGYEQYF. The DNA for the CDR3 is TGTGCCAGCAGCTTAGAGGGATTACAGGGGGGCTACGAGCAGTACTTC. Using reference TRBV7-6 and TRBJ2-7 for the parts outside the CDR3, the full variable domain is GAGVSQSPRYKVTKRGQDVALRCDPISGHVSLYWYRQALGQGPEFLTYFNYEAQQDKSGLPNDRFSAERPEGSISTLTIQRTEQRDSAMYRCASSLEGLQGGYEQYFGPGTRLTVT.

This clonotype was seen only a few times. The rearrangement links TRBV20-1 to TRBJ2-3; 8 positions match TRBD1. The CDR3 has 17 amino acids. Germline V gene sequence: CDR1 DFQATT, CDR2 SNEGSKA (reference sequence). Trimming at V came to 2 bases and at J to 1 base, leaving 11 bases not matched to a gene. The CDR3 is CSARHGDRGRGTDTQYF. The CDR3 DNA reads TGCAGTGCTAGACACGGTGACAGGGGACGGGGCACAGATACGCAGTATTTT.

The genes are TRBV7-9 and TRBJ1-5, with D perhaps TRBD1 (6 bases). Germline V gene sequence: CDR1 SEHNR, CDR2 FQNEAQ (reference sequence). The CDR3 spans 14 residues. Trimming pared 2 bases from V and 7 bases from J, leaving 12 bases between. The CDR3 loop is CASSLTERGQPQHF. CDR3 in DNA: TGTGCCAGCAGCTTAACGGAAAGGGGGCAGCCCCAGCATTTT.

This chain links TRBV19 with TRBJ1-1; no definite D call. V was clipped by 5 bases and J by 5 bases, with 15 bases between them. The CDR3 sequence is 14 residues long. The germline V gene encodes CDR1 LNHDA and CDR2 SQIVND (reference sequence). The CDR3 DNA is TGTGCCAGTAGTTTATTAGACCGTGAAACTGAAGCTTTCTTT. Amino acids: CASSLLDRETEAFF.

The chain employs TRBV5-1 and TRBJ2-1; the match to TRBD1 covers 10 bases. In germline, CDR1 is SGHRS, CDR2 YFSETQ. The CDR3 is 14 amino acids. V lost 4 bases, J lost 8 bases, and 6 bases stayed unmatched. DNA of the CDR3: TGCGCCAGCAGCCCGGGACAGGGGTGGGATGAGCAGTTCTTC. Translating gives CASSPGQGWDEQFF.

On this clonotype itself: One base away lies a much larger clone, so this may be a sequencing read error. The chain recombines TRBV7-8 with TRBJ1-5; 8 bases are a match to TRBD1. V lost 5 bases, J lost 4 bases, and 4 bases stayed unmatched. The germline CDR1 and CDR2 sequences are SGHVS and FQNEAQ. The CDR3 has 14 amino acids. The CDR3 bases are TGTGCCAGCAGCCGGACAGGGACTAATCAGCCCCAGCATTTT. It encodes CASSRTGTNQPQHF.

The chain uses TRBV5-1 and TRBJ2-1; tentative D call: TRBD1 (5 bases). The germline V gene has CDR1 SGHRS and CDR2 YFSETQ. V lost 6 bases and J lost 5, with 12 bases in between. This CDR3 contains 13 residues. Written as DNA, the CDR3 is TGCGCCAGCACCAGGGAATTTCACAATGAGCAGTTCTTC. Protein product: CASTREFHNEQFF. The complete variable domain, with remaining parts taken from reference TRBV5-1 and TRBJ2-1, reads KAGVTQTPRYLIKTRGQQVTLSCSPISGHRSVSWYQQTPGQGLQFLFEYFSETQRNKGNFPGRFSGRQFSNSRSEMNVSTLELGDSALYLCASTREFHNEQFFGPGTRLTVL.

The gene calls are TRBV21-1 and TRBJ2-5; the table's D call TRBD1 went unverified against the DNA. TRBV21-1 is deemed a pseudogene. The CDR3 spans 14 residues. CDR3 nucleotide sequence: TGTGCCAGCGGCCCGGGGGGTGGCCGCGAGACCCAGTACTTC. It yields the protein CASGPGGGRETQYF.

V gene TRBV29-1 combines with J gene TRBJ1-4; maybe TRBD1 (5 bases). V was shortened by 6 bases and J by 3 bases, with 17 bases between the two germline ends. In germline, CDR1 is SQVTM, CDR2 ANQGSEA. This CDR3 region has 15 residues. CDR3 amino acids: CSVRRNGGANEKLFF. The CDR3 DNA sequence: TGCAGCGTCCGGCGTAACGGGGGGGCTAATGAAAAACTGTTTTTT.

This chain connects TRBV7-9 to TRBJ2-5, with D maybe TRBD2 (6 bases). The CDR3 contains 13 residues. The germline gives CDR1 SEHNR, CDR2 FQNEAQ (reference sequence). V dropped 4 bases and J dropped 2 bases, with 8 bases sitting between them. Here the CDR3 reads CASSYGGQETQYF. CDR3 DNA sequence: TGTGCCAGCAGCTACGGGGGTCAAGAGACCCAGTACTTC. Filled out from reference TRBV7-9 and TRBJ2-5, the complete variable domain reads DTGVSQNPRHKITKRGQNVTFRCDPISEHNRLYWYRQTLGQGPEFLTYFQNEAQLEKSRLLSDRFSAERPKGSFSTLEIQRTEQGDSAMYLCASSYGGQETQYFGPGTRLLVL.

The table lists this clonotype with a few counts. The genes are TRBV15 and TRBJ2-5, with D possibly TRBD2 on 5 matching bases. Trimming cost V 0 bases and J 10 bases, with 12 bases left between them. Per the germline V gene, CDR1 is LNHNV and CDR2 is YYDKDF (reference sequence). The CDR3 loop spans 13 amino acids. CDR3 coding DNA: TGTGCCACCAGCAGAGATTGGCAGGAGGTCCAGTACTTC. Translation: CATSRDWQEVQYF.

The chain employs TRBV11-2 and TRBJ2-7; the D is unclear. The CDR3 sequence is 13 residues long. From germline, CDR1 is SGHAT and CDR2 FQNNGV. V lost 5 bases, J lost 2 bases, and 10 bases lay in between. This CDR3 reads CASSQTGPYEQYF. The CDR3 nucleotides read TGTGCCAGCAGCCAAACCGGACCCTACGAGCAGTACTTC. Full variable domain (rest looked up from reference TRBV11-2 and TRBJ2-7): EAGVAQSPRYKIIEKRQSVAFWCNPISGHATLYWYQQILGQGPKLLIQFQNNGVVDDSQLPKDRFSAERLKGVDSTLKIQPAKLEDSAVYLCASSQTGPYEQYFGPGTRLTVT.

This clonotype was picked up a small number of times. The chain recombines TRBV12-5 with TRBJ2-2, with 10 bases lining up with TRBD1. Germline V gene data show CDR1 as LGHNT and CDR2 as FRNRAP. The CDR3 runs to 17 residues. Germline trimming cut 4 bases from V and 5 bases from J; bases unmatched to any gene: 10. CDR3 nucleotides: TGTGCTAGTGGTTCCAGCCCGGGACAGGGGTATACCGGGGAGCTGTTTTTT. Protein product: CASGSSPGQGYTGELFF.

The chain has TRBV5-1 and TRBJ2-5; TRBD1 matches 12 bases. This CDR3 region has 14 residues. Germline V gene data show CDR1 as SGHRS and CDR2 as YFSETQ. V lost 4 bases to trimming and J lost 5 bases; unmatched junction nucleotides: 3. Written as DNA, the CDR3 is TGCGCCAGCAGCGGGACAGGGGGCCTTGAGACCCAGTACTTC. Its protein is CASSGTGGLETQYF.